This T cell receptor (beta chain) appears in the sequencing data of a study of CD8 T cells in ankylosing spondylitis. Findings and caveats of the study: A motif of eight highly homologous TCR beta variants was seen as apparently characteristic of ankylosing spondylitis blood. Several of the motif variants were reported before in synovial fluid and blood from reactive arthritis.

Concerning this clonotype itself: Its target is not known.

Scientists made TCR beta libraries using quantitative 5'-RACE with molecular barcodes. TCRdb processed the 5' RACE reads anew with MiXCR; each CDR3 protein has one entry. The data show about 400,000 distinct CDR3 sequences, more than 20% seen once. Sample: blood, either unsorted or a sorted T cell fraction (not recorded which). This TCR was sampled from a male donor with ankylosing spondylitis.

CDR3 nucleotides: TGTGCCAGCAGCCCGAACGGCCAGGGCACAGATACGCAGTATTTT. As protein: CASSPNGQGTDTQYF. The chain carries TRBV3-1 and TRBJ2-3; D is unresolved. Between the trimmed V and J ends, which lost 4 bases and 1 base, there was a span of 12 bases. Germline lookup yields CDR1 LGHDT and CDR2 YNNKEL (reference sequence). This CDR3 has 15 residues.